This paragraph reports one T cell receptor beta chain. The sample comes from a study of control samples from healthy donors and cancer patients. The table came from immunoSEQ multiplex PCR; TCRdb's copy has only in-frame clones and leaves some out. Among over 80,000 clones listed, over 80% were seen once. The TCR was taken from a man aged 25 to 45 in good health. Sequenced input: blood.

For the CDR3, the DNA is TGTGCCAGCAGCTGGACAGGGGGCGATGGCTACACCTTC. Translated: CASSWTGGDGYTF. The chain joins TRBV7-9 to TRBJ1-2; 11 nucleotides agree with TRBD1. The CDR3 extends over 13 amino acids. The V segment lost 4 bases and the J segment 6 bases; nucleotides outside the gene matches: 1. Germline V lookup: CDR1 SEHNR, CDR2 FQNEAQ (reference sequence). The full variable domain, in which reference TRBV7-9 and TRBJ1-2 provide the parts outside the CDR3, is DTGVSQNPRHKITKRGQNVTFRCDPISEHNRLYWYRQTLGQGPEFLTYFQNEAQLEKSRLLSDRFSAERPKGSFSTLEIQRTEQGDSAMYLCASSWTGGDGYTFGSGTRLTVV.